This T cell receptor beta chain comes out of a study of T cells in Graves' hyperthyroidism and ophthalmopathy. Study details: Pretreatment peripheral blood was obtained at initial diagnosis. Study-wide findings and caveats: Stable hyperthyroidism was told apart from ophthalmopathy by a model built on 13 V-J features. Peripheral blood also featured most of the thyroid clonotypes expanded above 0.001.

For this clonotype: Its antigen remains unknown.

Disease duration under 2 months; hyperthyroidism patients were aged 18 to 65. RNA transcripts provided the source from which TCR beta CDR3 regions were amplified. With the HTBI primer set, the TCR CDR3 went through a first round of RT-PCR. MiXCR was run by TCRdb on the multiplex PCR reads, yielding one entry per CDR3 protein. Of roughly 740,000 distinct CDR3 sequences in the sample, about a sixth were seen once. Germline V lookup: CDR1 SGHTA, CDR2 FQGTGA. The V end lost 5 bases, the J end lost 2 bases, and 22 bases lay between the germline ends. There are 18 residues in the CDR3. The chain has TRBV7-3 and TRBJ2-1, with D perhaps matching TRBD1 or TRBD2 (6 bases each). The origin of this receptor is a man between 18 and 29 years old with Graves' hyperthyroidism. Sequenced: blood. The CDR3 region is CASSPLVSGGLAYNEQFF. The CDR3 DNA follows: TGTGCCAGCAGCCCGTTAGTTAGTGGGGGGCTAGCCTACAATGAGCAGTTCTTC.